The subject of this entry is one T cell receptor (beta chain). The source of the sample is a study of blood T cell repertoires in COVID-19. Study-level background: The study drew acute and convalescent COVID-19 samples from the United States, Italy and Spain.

The CDR3 runs to 13 residues. The V gene end was trimmed by 10 bases and the J gene end by 6 bases; junction bases not matched to a gene: 6. In germline, CDR1 is WNHNN, CDR2 SYGVQD (reference sequence). Assay: immunoSEQ multiplex PCR; the TCRdb copy retains only in-frame clones and omits some. The sample yields about 500,000 clones, 85% to 90% seen once. The receptor comes from a woman aged 50 to 65 with COVID-19, enrolled during active disease. The sample was peripheral blood. The chain uses TRBV10-1 and TRBJ2-2; 9 bases are a match to TRBD1. The CDR3 DNA reads as TGCGCCACCGGGGACAGGGCGGCCGGGGAGCTGTTTTTT. This sequence encodes CATGDRAAGELFF.